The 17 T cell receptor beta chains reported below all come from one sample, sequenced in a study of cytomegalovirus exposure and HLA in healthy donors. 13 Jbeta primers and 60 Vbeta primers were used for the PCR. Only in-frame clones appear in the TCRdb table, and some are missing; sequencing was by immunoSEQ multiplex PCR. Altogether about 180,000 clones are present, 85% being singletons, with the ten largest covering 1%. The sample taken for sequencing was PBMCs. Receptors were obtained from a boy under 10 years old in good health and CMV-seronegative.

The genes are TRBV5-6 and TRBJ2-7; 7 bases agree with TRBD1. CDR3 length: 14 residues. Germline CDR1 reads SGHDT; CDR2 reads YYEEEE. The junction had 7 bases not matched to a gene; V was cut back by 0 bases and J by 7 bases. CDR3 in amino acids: CASSLGDSHREQYV. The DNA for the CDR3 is TGTGCCAGCAGCTTGGGGGACAGCCACCGGGAGCAGTACGTC.

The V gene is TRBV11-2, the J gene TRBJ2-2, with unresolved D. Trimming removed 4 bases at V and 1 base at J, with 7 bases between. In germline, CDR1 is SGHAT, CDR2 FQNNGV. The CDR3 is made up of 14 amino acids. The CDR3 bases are TGTGCCAGCAGCTCATCACTGAACACCGGGGAGCTGTTTTTT. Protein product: CASSSSLNTGELFF.

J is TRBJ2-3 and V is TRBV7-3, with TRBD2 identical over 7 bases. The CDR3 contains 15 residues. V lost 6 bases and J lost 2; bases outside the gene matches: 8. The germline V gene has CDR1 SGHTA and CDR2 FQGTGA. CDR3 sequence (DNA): TGTGCCAGCAGTTTGTTAGCGGGTCTCACAGATACGCAGTATTTT. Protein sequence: CASSLLAGLTDTQYF.

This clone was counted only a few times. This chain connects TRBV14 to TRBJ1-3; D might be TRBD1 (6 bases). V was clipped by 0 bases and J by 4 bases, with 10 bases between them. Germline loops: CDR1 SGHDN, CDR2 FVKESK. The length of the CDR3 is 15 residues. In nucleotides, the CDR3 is TGTGCCAGCAGCCAAGATTTTGGGACAGGAAACACCATATATTTT. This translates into CASSQDFGTGNTIYF.

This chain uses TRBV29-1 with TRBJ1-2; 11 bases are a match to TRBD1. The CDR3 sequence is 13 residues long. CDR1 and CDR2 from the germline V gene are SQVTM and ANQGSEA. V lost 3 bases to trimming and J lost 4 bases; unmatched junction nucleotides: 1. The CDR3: CSVEGQGGYGYTF. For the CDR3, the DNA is TGCAGCGTTGAGGGACAGGGGGGCTATGGCTACACCTTC.

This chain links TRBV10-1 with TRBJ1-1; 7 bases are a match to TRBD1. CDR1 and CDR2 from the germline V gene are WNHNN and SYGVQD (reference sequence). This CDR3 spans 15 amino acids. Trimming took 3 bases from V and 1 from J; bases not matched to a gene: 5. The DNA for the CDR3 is TGCGCCAGCAGTGACCCAGGGGGTCCGAACACTGAAGCTTTCTTT. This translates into CASSDPGGPNTEAFF.

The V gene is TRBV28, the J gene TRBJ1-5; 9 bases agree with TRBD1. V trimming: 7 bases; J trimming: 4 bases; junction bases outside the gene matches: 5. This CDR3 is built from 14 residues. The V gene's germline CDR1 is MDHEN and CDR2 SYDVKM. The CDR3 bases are TGTGCCAGCACCCGGGGACAGGGTAATCAGCCCCAGCATTTT. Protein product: CASTRGQGNQPQHF.

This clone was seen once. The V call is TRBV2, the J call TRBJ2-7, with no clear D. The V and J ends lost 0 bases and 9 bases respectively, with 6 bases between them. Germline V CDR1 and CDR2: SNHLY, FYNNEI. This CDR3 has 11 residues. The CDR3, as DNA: TGTGCCAGCAGTGAAGCCCCCGGGCAGTACTTC. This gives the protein CASSEAPGQYF. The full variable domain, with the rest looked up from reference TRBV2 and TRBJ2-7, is EPEVTQTPSHQVTQMGQEVILRCVPISNHLYFYWYRQILGQKVEFLVSFYNNEISEKSEIFDDQFSVERPDGSNFTLKIRSTKLEDSAMYFCASSEAPGQYFGPGTRLTVT.

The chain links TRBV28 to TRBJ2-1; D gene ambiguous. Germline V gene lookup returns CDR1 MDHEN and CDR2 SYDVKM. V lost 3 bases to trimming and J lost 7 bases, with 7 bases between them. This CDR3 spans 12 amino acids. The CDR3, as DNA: TGTGCCAGCAGTTTTACCCTAAATGAGCAGTTCTTC. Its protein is CASSFTLNEQFF.

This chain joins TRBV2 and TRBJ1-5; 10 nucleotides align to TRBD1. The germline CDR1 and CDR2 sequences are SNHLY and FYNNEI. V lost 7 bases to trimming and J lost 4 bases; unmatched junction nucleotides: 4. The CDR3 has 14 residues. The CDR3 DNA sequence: TGTGCCAGCATTAGGACAGGGGGGAATCAGCCCCAGCATTTT. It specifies CASIRTGGNQPQHF. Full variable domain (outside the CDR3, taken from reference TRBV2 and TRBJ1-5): EPEVTQTPSHQVTQMGQEVILRCVPISNHLYFYWYRQILGQKVEFLVSFYNNEISEKSEIFDDQFSVERPDGSNFTLKIRSTKLEDSAMYFCASIRTGGNQPQHFGDGTRLSIL.

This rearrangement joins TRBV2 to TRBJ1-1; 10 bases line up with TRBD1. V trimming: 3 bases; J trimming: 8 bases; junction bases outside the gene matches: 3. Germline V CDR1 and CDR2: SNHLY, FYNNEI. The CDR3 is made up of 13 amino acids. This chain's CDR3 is CASSEGQGWEAFF. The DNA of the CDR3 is TGTGCCAGCAGTGAGGGACAGGGGTGGGAAGCTTTCTTT. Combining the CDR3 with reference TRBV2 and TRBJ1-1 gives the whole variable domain EPEVTQTPSHQVTQMGQEVILRCVPISNHLYFYWYRQILGQKVEFLVSFYNNEISEKSEIFDDQFSVERPDGSNFTLKIRSTKLEDSAMYFCASSEGQGWEAFFGQGTRLTVV.

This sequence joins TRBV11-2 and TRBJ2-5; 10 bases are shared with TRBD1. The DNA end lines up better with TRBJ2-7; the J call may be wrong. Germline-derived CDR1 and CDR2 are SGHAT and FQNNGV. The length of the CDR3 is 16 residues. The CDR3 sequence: CASSLLWDRGTYEQYF. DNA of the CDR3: TGTGCCAGCAGCTTACTCTGGGACAGGGGAACCTACGAGCAGTACTTC.

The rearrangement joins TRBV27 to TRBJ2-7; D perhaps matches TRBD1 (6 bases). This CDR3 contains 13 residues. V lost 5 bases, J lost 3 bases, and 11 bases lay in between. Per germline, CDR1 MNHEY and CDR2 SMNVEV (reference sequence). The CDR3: CASSTGTHYEQYF. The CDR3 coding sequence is TGTGCCAGCAGTACCGGGACACACTACGAGCAGTACTTC.

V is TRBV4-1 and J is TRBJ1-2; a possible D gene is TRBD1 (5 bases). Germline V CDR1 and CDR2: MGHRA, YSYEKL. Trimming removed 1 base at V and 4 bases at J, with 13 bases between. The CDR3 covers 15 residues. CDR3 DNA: TGCGCCAGCAGCCAAGCAGGGCGTCTCAGCTATGGCTACACCTTC. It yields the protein CASSQAGRLSYGYTF.

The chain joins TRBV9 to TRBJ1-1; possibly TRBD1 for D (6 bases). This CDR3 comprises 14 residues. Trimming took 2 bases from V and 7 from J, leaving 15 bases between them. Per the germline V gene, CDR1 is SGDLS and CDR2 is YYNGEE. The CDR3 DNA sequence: TGTGCCAGCAGCGTCGTCTACAGGGAGGGTGAAGCTTTCTTT. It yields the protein CASSVVYREGEAFF.

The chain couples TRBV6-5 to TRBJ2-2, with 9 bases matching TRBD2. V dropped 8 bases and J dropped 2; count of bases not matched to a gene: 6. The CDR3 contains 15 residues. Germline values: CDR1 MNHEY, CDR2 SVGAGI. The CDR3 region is CASRLAGANTGELFF. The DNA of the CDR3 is TGTGCCAGCCGCTTAGCGGGAGCTAACACCGGGGAGCTGTTTTTT.

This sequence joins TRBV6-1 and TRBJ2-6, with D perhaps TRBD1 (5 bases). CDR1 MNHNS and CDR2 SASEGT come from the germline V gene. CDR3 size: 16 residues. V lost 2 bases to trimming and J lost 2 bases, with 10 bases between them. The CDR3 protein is CASSEQGVPGANVLTF. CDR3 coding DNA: TGTGCCAGCAGTGAACAAGGGGTGCCTGGGGCCAACGTCCTGACTTTC.